This TCR beta chain was captured in a study of cytomegalovirus exposure and HLA in healthy donors. Overall study findings and caveats: Reports indicate that TCR beta sequences accurately predicted the HLA-A and HLA-B alleles of most subjects. The study carried out a later analysis of TCR beta sequences. It associated under 20,000 of them with specific HLA alleles at a false discovery rate of 0.05.

On this clone itself: Its cognate antigen is unknown.

PCR involved 60 Vbeta and 13 Jbeta primers. Profiled with immunoSEQ multiplex PCR; TCRdb holds only in-frame clones, not every one. The sample consists of roughly 220,000 clones, around 83% of them appearing once. Germline V gene lookup returns CDR1 MNHNS and CDR2 SASEGT. The CDR3 length is 14 residues. The material sequenced was PBMCs. The source is a middle-aged woman in good health and CMV-seronegative. The rearrangement links TRBV6-1 to TRBJ2-5, with 8 bases identical to TRBD1. The J call may be in error: the DNA end matches TRBJ2-7 better. CDR3 sequence reads: CASSLGQGRGEQYF. DNA of the CDR3: TGTGCCAGCAGCCTCGGACAGGGCAGGGGCGAGCAGTACTTC.